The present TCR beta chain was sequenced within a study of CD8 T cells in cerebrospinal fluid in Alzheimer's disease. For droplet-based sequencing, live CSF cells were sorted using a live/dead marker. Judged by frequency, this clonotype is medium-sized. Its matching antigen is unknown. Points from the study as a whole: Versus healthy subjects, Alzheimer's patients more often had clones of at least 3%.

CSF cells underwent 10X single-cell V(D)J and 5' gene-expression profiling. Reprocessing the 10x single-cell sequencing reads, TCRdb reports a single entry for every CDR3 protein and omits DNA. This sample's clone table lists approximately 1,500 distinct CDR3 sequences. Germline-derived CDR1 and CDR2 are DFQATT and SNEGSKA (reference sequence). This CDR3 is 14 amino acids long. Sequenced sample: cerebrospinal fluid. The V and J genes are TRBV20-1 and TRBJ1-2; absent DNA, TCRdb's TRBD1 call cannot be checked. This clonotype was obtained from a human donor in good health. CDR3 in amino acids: CSASQGGGRYGYTF.